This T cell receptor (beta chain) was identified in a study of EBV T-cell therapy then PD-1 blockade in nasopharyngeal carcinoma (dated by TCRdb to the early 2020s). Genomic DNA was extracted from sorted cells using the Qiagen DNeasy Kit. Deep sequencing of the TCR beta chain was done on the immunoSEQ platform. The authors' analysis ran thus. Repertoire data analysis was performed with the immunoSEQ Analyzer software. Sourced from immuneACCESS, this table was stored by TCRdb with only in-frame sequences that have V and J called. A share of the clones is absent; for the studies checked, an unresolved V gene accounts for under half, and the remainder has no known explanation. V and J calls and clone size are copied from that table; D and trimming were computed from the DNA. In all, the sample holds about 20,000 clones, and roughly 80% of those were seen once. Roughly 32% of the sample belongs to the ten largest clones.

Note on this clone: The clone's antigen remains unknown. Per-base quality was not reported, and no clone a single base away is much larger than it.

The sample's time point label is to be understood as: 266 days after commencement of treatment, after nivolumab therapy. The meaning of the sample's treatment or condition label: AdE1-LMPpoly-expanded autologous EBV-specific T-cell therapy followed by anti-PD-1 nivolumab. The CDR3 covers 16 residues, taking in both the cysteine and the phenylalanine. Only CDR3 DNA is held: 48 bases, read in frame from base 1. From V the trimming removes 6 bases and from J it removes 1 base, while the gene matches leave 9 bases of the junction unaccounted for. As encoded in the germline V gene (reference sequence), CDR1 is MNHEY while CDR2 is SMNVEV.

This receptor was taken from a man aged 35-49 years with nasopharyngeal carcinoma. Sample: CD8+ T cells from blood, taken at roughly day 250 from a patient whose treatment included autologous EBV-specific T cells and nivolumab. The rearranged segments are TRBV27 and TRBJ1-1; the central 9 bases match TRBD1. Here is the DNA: TGTGCCAGCAGCATACAGGGGGCAGGTGAGAACACTGAAGCTTTCTTT. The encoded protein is CASSIQGAGENTEAFF.